The text below deals with one T cell receptor beta chain. This clone occurred once. Its target antigen remains unknown. The record has no base qualities; no much larger clone is one base away. V loses 6 bases at its end and J loses 7 bases; junction bases beyond the gene matches: 7. Reading the germline V gene gives CDR1 LGHNA and CDR2 YSLEER. The CDR3 contains 15 residues, cysteine and phenylalanine counted. The CDR3 DNA has 45 bases and is translated from base 1. From each donor, a single peripheral blood sample of about 100 mL on average was drawn into heparinised tubes. A BD FACSAria II was used to sort naive, central memory, regulatory and stem cell-like memory CD4+ T cells with a panel that included CD45RO, CCR7, CD25, CD127, CD95 and CD27. Every sorted population had a purity above 98%. PBMCs were isolated right away by Lymphoprep density gradient centrifugation and were stained directly, without culture. To minimize batch effects, samples were stained and sorted in pairs, one healthy donor with one patient per experiment.

The data stem from a study of beta chain features in type 1 diabetes (dated by TCRdb to the late 2010s). In the study overall: Mean age, gender distribution, total cell number and subset yield did not differ between patients and healthy donors. Across all samples, some 110,000,000 sorted cells were examined, and cell number per subset correlated strongly with RNA yield. In the study, TCRB repertoires of sorted circulating CD4+ T cell subsets from recently diagnosed type 1 diabetes patients were compared with those of matched healthy donors. Whereas all 30 or so donors provided naive and central memory subsets, regulatory and stem cell-like memory subsets were isolated from just 8 patients and roughly 8 healthy donors.

Results the study describes overall, beyond this receptor: Fewer insertions and more nucleotide deletions at VDJ recombination sites were observed in patients with type 1 diabetes, implying thymic rearrangement abnormalities. A moderate but significant shortening of TCRB CDR3 length was observed in type 1 diabetes patients in all four CD4+ subsets. Naive, central memory and regulatory TCRB repertoires appeared to be more alike among patients than among healthy donors. Shorter templates might have been favored by PCR, but patient and control samples were amplified and corrected together, so both groups would have been affected equally by any skew. Because small numbers of individuals were included in the HLA sub-analyses, any influence of HLA type on TCRB rearrangement was left unresolved. Because cDNA was sequenced instead of genomic DNA, highly expressing activated cells could be over-represented, though the groups showed no difference in activation or CD3 levels.

The entire amount of isolated RNA was reverse transcribed using the High Capacity cDNA Reverse Transcription Kit, so the sequenced TCRB transcripts were expressed ones. Deep immunoSEQ sequencing was performed on naive, central memory and regulatory T cell samples, with an average of around 3.5 million total reads per sample. Sorted cells were lysed in RLT buffer, and RNA was extracted using DNase-treated RNeasy Micro or Mini kits according to cell number. Each cell subset was processed on its own to prevent cross-contamination, while patient and healthy donor samples were processed together. Using the immunoSEQ multiplex PCR, TCRB sequences were amplified from cDNA into 87-bp fragments spanning the CDR3 region. Sequencing of the amplicons was done on the Illumina HiSeq platform. Per the original workflow: Synthetic template baselines were used to correct PCR bias computationally, reads within Hamming distance 2 were collapsed, and singletons that could not be merged were discarded. By aligning reads against IMGT, V, D and J genes, CDR3 length, and insertions or deletions at six rearrangement sites were assigned. Clonotype counts were normalized to sorted cell number within each subset before computing true diversity and Gini coefficients with the tcR R package. The overlap coefficient, calculated on TCRB nucleotide sequences, was used to measure repertoire sharing. The source is immuneACCESS, and TCRdb retained only in-frame sequences with V and J called. Part of the clones is not carried over; for the studies checked, unresolved V genes explain less than half of this, and the remainder is unexplained. That table furnishes V, J and clone size, whereas the DNA furnished D and trimming. In this sample the table shows 250,000 to 350,000 clones, around 13% of which occur a single time. The ten largest clones represent roughly 7% of the sample.

The chain is assembled from TRBV4-3 and TRBJ2-1; 12 bases in the middle match TRBD2. The sequencing sample was made of central memory CD4+ T cells from blood. This TCR was recovered from a man aged 25 to 45 in good health. Read as DNA, the sequence is TGCGCCAGCAGGCCCGGACTAGCGGGAAGTAATGAGCAGTTCTTC. Its protein is CASRPGLAGSNEQFF.